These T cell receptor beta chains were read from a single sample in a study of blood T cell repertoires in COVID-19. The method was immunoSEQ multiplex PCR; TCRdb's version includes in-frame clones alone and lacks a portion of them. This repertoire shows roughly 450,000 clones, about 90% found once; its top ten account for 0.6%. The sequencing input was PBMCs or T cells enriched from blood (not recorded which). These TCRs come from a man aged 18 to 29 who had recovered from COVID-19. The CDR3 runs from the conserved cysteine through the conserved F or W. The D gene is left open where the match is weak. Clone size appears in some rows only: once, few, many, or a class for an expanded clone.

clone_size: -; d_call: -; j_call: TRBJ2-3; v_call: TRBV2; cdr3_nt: TGTGCCAGCAGGAGAGGAGTTGGTACAGATACGCAGTATTTT; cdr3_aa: CASRRGVGTDTQYF
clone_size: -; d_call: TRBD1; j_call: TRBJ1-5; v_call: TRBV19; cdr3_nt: TGTGCCAGTAAAGGGACAGCAAATCAGCCCCAGCATTTT; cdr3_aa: CASKGTANQPQHF
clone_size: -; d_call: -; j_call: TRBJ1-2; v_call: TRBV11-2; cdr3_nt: TGTGCCAGCAGCTTAGACCCCCACGGGGTGTCTTTC; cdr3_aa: CASSLDPHGVSF
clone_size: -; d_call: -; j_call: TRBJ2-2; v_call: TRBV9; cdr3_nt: TGTGCCAGCAGCGGGACTCCCACCGGGGAGCTGTTTTTT; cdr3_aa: CASSGTPTGELFF
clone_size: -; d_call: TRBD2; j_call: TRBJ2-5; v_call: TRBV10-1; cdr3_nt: TGCGCCAGCAGTGAACTAGCGGGAGGCAGGGAGACCCAGTACTTC; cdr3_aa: CASSELAGGRETQYF
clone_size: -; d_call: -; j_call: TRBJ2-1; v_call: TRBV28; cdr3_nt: TGTGCCACGACTCACCAACTCTCCTACAATGAGCAGTTCTTC; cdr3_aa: CATTHQLSYNEQFF
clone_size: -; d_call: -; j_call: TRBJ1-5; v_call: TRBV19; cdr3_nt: TGTGCCAGTAGTATAGCTTCTCTCACAGGATGGAATCAGCCCCAGCATTTT; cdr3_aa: CASSIASLTGWNQPQHF
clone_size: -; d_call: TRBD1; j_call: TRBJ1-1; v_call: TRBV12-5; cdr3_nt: TGTGCTAGTGGTTGGACCGGGACAGATGACACTGAAGCTTTCTTT; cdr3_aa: CASGWTGTDDTEAFF
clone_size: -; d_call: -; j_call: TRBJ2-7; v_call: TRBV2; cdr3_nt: TGTGCCAGCTCGCAAACCCAAGCAAGCTACGAGCAGTACTTC; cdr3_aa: CASSQTQASYEQYF
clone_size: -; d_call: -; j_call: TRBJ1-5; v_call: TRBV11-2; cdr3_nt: TGTGCCAGCAGCTCGACGGGGAGCTATAGCAATCAGCCCCAGCATTTT; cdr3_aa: CASSSTGSYSNQPQHF
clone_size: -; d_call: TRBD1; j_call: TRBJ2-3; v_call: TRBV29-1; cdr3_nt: TGCAGCGTTGAAGGGGCAGGGGGCCTTGCAGATACGCAGTATTTT; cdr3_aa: CSVEGAGGLADTQYF
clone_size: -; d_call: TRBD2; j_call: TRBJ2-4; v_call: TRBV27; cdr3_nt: TGTGCCAGCAGCCCCGGGGGGGCCAAAAACATTCAGTACTTC; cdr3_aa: CASSPGGAKNIQYF
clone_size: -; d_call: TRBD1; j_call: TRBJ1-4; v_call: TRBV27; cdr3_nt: TGTGCCAGCAGTTTAGCAGGGACAGGAGCAACTAATGAAAAACTGTTTTTT; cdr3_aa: CASSLAGTGATNEKLFF
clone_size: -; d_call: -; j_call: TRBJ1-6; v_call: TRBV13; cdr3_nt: TGTGCCAGCAGCAAAAGCCAGGCCATTTCACCCCTCCACTTT; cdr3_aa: CASSKSQAISPLHF
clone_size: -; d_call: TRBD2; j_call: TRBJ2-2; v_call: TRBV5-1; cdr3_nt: TGCGCCAGCAGCCCTACAGCGGGAGGGCCCGGGGAGCTGTTTTTT; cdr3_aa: CASSPTAGGPGELFF
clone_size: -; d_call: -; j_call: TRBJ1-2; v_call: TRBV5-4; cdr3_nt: TGTGCCAGCAGCTTGGGAGATCTTTTACCTTATGGCTACACCTTC; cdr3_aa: CASSLGDLLPYGYTF
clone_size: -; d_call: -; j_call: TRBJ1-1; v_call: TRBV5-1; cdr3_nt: TGCGCCAGCAGCTTGGGAGGGTTCACTGAAGCTTTCTTT; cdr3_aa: CASSLGGFTEAFF
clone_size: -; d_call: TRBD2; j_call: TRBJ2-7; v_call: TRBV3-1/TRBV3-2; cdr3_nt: TGTGCCAGCAGCCCCGTAGCGGGAAAGACGTACGAGCAGTACTTC; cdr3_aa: CASSPVAGKTYEQYF
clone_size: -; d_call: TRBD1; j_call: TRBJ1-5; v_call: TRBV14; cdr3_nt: TGTGCCAGCAGCCCTGGACAGGGCAATCAGCCCCAGCATTTT; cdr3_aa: CASSPGQGNQPQHF
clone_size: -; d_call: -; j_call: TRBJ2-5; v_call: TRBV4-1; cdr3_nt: TGCGCCAGCAGCTCCAGGGTTGCGTCCGAGACCCAGTACTTC; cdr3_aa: CASSSRVASETQYF
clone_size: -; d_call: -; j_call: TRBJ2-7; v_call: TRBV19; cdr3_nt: TGTGCCAGTAGTAAGGGGCTGACCTACGAGCAGTACTTC; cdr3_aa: CASSKGLTYEQYF
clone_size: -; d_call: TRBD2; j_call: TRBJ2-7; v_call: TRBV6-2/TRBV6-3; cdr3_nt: TGTGCCAGCAGGCCTCTAATAAGCGGGGGTAATTACTACGAGCAGTACTTC; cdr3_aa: CASRPLISGGNYYEQYF
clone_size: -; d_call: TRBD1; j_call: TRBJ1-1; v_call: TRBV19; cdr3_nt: TGTGCCAGTAGTAATCAATACCCCGGGACAGGGGGTACTGAAGCTTTCTTT; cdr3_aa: CASSNQYPGTGGTEAFF
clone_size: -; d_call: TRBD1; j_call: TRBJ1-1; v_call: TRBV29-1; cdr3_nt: TGCAGCGCAGGGGGAACTGAAGCTTTCTTT; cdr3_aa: CSAGGTEAFF
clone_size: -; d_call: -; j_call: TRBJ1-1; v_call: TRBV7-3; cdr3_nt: TGTGCCAGCAGCGAAGGGGCGTCGGACACTGAAGCTTTCTTT; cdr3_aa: CASSEGASDTEAFF
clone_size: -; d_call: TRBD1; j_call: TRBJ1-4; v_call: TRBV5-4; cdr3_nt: TGTGCCAGCAGTTCAAGACAGGGGAGTGGTGAAAAACTGTTTTTT; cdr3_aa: CASSSRQGSGEKLFF
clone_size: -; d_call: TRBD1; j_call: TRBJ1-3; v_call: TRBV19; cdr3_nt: TGTGCCAGCAGCCGTGGGACAGCCTCTGGAAACACCATATATTTT; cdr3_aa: CASSRGTASGNTIYF
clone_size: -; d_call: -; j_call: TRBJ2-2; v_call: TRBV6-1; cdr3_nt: TGTGCCAGCAGTGAGGCCTTGGGGGCTGGCACCGGGGAGCTGTTTTTT; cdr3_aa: CASSEALGAGTGELFF
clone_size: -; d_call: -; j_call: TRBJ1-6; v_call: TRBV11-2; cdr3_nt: TGTGCCAGCAGCTTAGATCAGGTGCTGATCTCACCCCTCCACTTT; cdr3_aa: CASSLDQVLISPLHF
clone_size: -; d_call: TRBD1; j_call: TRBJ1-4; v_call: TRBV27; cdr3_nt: TGTGCCAGCAGTCTACGGACAGGCGGGTCTAATGAAAAACTGTTTTTT; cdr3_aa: CASSLRTGGSNEKLFF
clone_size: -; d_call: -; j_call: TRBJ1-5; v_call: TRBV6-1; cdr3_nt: TGTGCCAGCAGTGATAATCAGTATAGCAATCAGCCCCAGCATTTT; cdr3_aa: CASSDNQYSNQPQHF
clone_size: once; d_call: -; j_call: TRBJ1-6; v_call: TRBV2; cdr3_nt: TGTGCCAGCAGTGAACAGGCTTACTATAATTCACCCCTCCACTTT; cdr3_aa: CASSEQAYYNSPLHF
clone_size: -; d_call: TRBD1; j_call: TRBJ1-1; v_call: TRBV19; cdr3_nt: TGTGCCAGTAGTATCGGGACAGGGACCACTGAAGCTTTCTTT; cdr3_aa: CASSIGTGTTEAFF
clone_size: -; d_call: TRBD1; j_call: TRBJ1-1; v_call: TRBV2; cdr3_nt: TGTGCCAGCAGTGAGTCGTCCGACAGGGCTGGCACTGAAGCTTTCTTT; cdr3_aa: CASSESSDRAGTEAFF
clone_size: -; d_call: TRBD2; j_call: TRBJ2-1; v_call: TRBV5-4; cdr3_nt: TGTGCCACCCTACCCGGACTAGCGGGATCGGATGAGCAGTTCTTC; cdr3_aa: CATLPGLAGSDEQFF
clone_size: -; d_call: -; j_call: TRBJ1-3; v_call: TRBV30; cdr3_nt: TGTGCCTGGAGTGGATTCGAGGGCAAAGCTGGAAACACCATATATTTT; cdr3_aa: CAWSGFEGKAGNTIYF
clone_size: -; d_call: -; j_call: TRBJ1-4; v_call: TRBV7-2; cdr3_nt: TGTGCCAGCAGCTCCAGGGGACGTAGTAATGAAAAACTGTTTTTT; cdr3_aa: CASSSRGRSNEKLFF
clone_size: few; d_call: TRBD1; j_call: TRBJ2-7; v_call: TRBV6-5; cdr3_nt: TGTGCCAGCAGCTCTCAATGGACAGGGAACTACGAGCAGTACTTC; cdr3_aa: CASSSQWTGNYEQYF
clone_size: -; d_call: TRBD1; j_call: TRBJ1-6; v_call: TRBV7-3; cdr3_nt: TGTGCCAGCAGCCTCAACCACAGGGGAAGATCACCCCTCCACTTT; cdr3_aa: CASSLNHRGRSPLHF
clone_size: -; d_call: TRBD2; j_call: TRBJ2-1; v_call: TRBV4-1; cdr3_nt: TGCGCCAGCAGCCAAGTTCTGGTCGGAGTAGCGGGAAAAGAGCAGTTCTTC; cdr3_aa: CASSQVLVGVAGKEQFF
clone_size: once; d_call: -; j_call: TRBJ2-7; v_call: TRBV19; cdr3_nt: TGTGCCAGTAGTATAGGACGGGACTACGAGCAGTACTTC; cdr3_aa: CASSIGRDYEQYF